This TCR beta chain was profiled in a study of T cell responses to AZD1222 COVID-19 vaccine. Regarding the study as a whole: Following two doses of AZD1222, Spike-specific TCR breadth and depth rose. Baseline seropositivity occurred in only 5 or 6 AZD1222 recipients. Repertoire collection took place solely once the T cell response had peaked.

This clone has a single count. Its antigen is unknown. Clones were sequenced by immunoSEQ multiplex PCR, and TCRdb holds only the in-frame ones, with some missing. The sample includes around 150,000 clones, around 90% of them seen just once. This sequence was found in an adult in good health. Here the sequenced sample was peripheral blood, taken on day 0 of AZD1222 vaccination.

CDR3 nucleotide sequence: TGCGCCAGCACACTCTATTCCGGGACAAACGATGGCTACACCTTC. This codes for CASTLYSGTNDGYTF. The J gene is TRBJ1-2, the V gene TRBV5-1; tentatively, D is TRBD1 (6 bases). CDR3 size: 15 residues. Looked up from germline, CDR1 is SGHRS and CDR2 is YFSETQ. V lost 6 bases and J 6 bases, leaving 21 bases between the germline ends.